Below, 2 T cell receptor beta chains from the same sample are listed, as sequenced in a study of blood T cell repertoires in COVID-19. The table came from immunoSEQ multiplex PCR; TCRdb's copy has only in-frame clones and leaves some out. Among under 200,000 clones listed, roughly 86% were seen once. The sample was peripheral blood. These receptors were taken from a man aged 70-80 years with acute or convalescent COVID-19.

There are a few counts of this clone. Written as DNA, the CDR3 is TGTGCCAGCAGCTCAGGGGTAAGCAATCAGCCCCAGCATTTT. Amino acids: CASSSGVSNQPQHF. The V and J genes are TRBV11-2 and TRBJ1-5, with D perhaps matching TRBD1 (6 bases). V lost 4 bases to trimming and J lost 1 base, with 8 bases between them. Germline assignment: CDR1 SGHAT and CDR2 FQNNGV. This CDR3 has 14 amino acids.

The V gene is TRBV9, the J gene TRBJ1-2; possible D gene TRBD1, 5 bases. Trimming left V 0 bases short and J 4 bases short, with 13 bases between. Germline V gene lookup returns CDR1 SGDLS and CDR2 YYNGEE. The CDR3 contains 15 residues. The CDR3 DNA is TGTGCCAGCAGCGTAGGTCAGGGCTTTTTCTATGGCTACACCTTC. It specifies CASSVGQGFFYGYTF. Full variable domain (remainder filled in from reference TRBV9 and TRBJ1-2): DSGVTQTPKHLITATGQRVTLRCSPRSGDLSVYWYQQSLDQGLQFLIQYYNGEERAKGNILERFSAQQFPDLHSELNLSSLELGDSALYFCASSVGQGFFYGYTFGSGTRLTVV.